The present T cell receptor (beta chain) was sequenced within a study of cytomegalovirus exposure and HLA in healthy donors. CDR1 and CDR2 from the germline V gene are SGHRS and YFSETQ. The ends were cut back, 5 bases at V and 7 bases at J, with 13 bases in the middle. This CDR3 has 12 residues. The PCR contained 60 Vbeta and 13 Jbeta primers. This table comes from immunoSEQ multiplex PCR, and its TCRdb copy is limited to in-frame clones, with some not included. The specimen's table records around 140,000 clones. The sequencing input was PBMCs. The receptor's source is a male donor in good health and CMV-seronegative. V is TRBV5-1 and J is TRBJ2-7; D unresolved. CDR3 residues: CASRLYSEEQYF. CDR3 sequence (DNA): TGCGCCAGCAGGCTCTACAGTGAGGAGCAGTACTTC.